This is a list of T cell receptor beta chains from one sample in a study of cytomegalovirus exposure and HLA in healthy donors. TCRdb's copy holds only in-frame clones and misses some; the assay was immunoSEQ multiplex PCR. The sample's table shows some 72,000 clones. Sequenced material: PBMCs. All receptors derive from a man aged 35 to 55 in good health and CMV-seronegative. The CDR3 runs from the conserved cysteine through the conserved F or W. The D gene is left open where the match is weak.

V gene	D gene	J gene	CDR3 protein	CDR3 DNA
TRBV4-3	NA	TRBJ1-1	CASSQEPGQTDTEAFF	TGCGCCAGCAGCCAAGAACCGGGACAAACCGACACTGAAGCTTTCTTT
TRBV5-1	TRBD1	TRBJ2-7	CASSSRTGYEQYF	TGCGCCAGCAGCTCAAGGACAGGGTACGAGCAGTACTTC
TRBV5-1	NA	TRBJ2-6	CASSFRTGANVLTF	TGCGCCAGCAGCTTCCGTACAGGGGCCAACGTCCTGACTTTC
TRBV5-1	NA	TRBJ2-7	CASSLNDFSYEQYF	TGCGCCAGCAGCTTGAATGACTTCTCCTACGAGCAGTACTTC
TRBV29-1	TRBD2	TRBJ2-3	CSVVLAGSTDTQYF	TGCAGCGTTGTACTAGCGGGGAGCACAGATACGCAGTATTTT
TRBV30	TRBD2	TRBJ2-1	CAWSVRREGEQFF	TGTGCCTGGAGTGTACGAAGGGAGGGTGAGCAGTTCTTC
TRBV5-6	NA	TRBJ1-2	CASAQGGFHTF	TGTGCCAGCGCACAGGGTGGCTTCCACACCTTC
TRBV5-1	NA	TRBJ2-1	CASSLAPTTFNEQFF	TGCGCCAGCAGCTTGGCCCCGACTACTTTCAATGAGCAGTTCTTC
TRBV6-5	NA	TRBJ1-2	CASQKGANYGYTF	TGTGCCAGCCAGAAAGGGGCTAACTATGGCTACACCTTC
TRBV5-1	TRBD1	TRBJ1-1	CASSVTGDYTEAFF	TGCGCCAGCAGCGTGACAGGGGATTACACTGAAGCTTTCTTT
TRBV30	TRBD1	TRBJ1-5	CAWSVHSPKGQLKASNQPQHF	TGTGCCTGGAGTGTTCATTCACCGAAGGGACAGTTGAAGGCCAGCAATCAGCCCCAGCATTTT
TRBV10-3	TRBD1	TRBJ1-1	CAIIFRQGVLVEAFF	TGTGCCATCATTTTCAGACAGGGGGTGCTGGTTGAAGCTTTCTTT
TRBV11-3	NA	TRBJ2-5	CASSLEPGNQETQYF	TGTGCCAGCAGCTTAGAACCCGGGAACCAAGAGACCCAGTACTTC
TRBV5-1	TRBD2	TRBJ2-5	CASSTGTSGETQYF	TGCGCCAGCAGCACCGGGACTAGCGGGGAGACCCAGTACTTC
TRBV30	NA	TRBJ1-1	CAWSTGGLGTEAFF	TGTGCCTGGAGTACGGGGGGGCTAGGGACTGAAGCTTTCTTT
TRBV30	NA	TRBJ1-2	CAWRGGGYGYTF	TGTGCCTGGAGGGGAGGCGGGTATGGCTACACCTTC
TRBV6-4	TRBD2	TRBJ2-1	CASSGTSGGLYNEQFF	TGTGCCAGCAGTGGGACTAGCGGGGGCCTATACAATGAGCAGTTCTTC
TRBV2	TRBD1	TRBJ1-5	CASSTGASNQPQHF	TGTGCCAGCAGTACAGGGGCAAGCAATCAGCCCCAGCATTTT
TRBV11-3	NA	TRBJ2-5	CASSPGTSRKETQYF	TGTGCCAGCAGCCCTGGGACAAGCCGTAAAGAGACCCAGTACTTC
TRBV7-9	NA	TRBJ1-3	CASSPRSPGNTIYF	TGTGCCAGCAGCCCCAGATCCCCTGGAAACACCATATATTTT
TRBV30	NA	TRBJ1-3	CAWSQGLLSYSGNTIYF	TGTGCCTGGAGTCAGGGCCTTTTGTCTTACTCTGGAAACACCATATATTTT
TRBV30	TRBD1	TRBJ2-5	CAWRRGWDRGETQYF	TGTGCCTGGAGGAGAGGATGGGACAGGGGGGAGACCCAGTACTTC
TRBV19	TRBD1	TRBJ2-6	CATPRRDRGVSGANVLTF	TGTGCCACCCCCCGCCGGGACAGGGGGGTCTCTGGGGCCAACGTCCTGACTTTC
TRBV5-1	NA	TRBJ2-3	CASSLRTLTDTQYF	TGCGCCAGCAGCTTAAGGACACTCACAGATACGCAGTATTTT
TRBV7-8	NA	TRBJ2-3	CASSLERGSTDTQYF	TGTGCCAGCAGCTTAGAAAGGGGTAGCACAGATACGCAGTATTTT
TRBV7-2	NA	TRBJ2-2	CASSQGLFPGELFF	TGTGCCAGCAGCCAGGGACTTTTCCCCGGGGAGCTGTTTTTT
TRBV2	TRBD1	TRBJ1-2	CASALTGFDYGYTF	TGTGCCAGCGCATTGACAGGGTTTGACTATGGCTACACCTTC
TRBV2	NA	TRBJ1-6	CASRFTRSNNSPLHF	TGTGCCAGCAGATTTACACGGAGTAATAATTCACCCCTCCACTTT
TRBV7-2	TRBD2	TRBJ2-3	CASSPMTSGADTQYF	TGTGCCAGCAGCCCAATGACTAGCGGTGCGGATACGCAGTATTTT
TRBV5-8	NA	TRBJ1-3	CASSLGPRTASGNTIYF	TGTGCCAGCAGCTTGGGACCGCGGACTGCCTCTGGAAACACCATATATTTT
TRBV11-2	TRBD1	TRBJ1-2	CASSLGQGGFHGYTF	TGTGCCAGCAGCTTAGGACAGGGGGGCTTTCATGGCTACACCTTC
TRBV30	NA	TRBJ1-1	CAWSPRGYGTEAFF	TGTGCCTGGAGTCCCAGGGGATATGGAACTGAAGCTTTCTTT
TRBV19	NA	TRBJ2-1	CASSIDATITQYNEQFF	TGTGCCAGTAGTATAGACGCAACGATTACCCAGTACAATGAGCAGTTCTTC
TRBV7-9	NA	TRBJ1-6	CASSLAEVYNSPLHF	TGTGCCAGCAGCTTAGCGGAGGTGTATAATTCACCCCTCCACTTT
TRBV28	TRBD1	TRBJ1-1	CASSWDRERDSDSFF	TGTGCCAGCAGTTGGGACAGGGAGCGAGACTCCGATTCTTTCTTT
TRBV28	TRBD2	TRBJ2-7	CASKRLAGRGYEQYF	TGTGCCAGCAAGCGACTAGCGGGAAGGGGCTACGAGCAGTACTTC
TRBV4-2	TRBD2	TRBJ2-7	CASSQVRGGQQYF	TGTGCCAGCAGCCAAGTGCGGGGGGGCCAGCAGTACTTC
TRBV7-2	TRBD2	TRBJ2-4	CASSLEGLAGGTKNIQYF	TGTGCCAGCAGCTTAGAGGGACTAGCGGGAGGGACGAAAAACATTCAGTACTTC
TRBV19	NA	TRBJ2-3	CASSSISPDTQYF	TGTGCCAGTAGTTCTATAAGCCCAGATACGCAGTATTTT
TRBV5-1	TRBD2	TRBJ2-7	CASSSRLAGDLKYF	TGCGCCAGCAGCTCAAGACTAGCGGGGGACCTAAAGTACTTC
TRBV5-1	NA	TRBJ2-3	CASSLNRSPDTQYF	TGCGCCAGCAGCTTGAACAGGTCCCCAGATACGCAGTATTTT
TRBV19	NA	TRBJ2-3	CASNGLRTDTQYF	TGTGCCAGTAATGGACTCCGCACAGATACGCAGTATTTT
TRBV6-1	NA	TRBJ2-1	CASSEERLTSKQFF	TGTGCCAGCAGTGAAGAAAGACTGACTAGTAAGCAGTTCTTC
TRBV6-5	TRBD1	TRBJ1-1	CASSTWDSEAFF	TGTGCCAGCAGTACGTGGGACAGTGAAGCTTTCTTT
TRBV20-1	NA	TRBJ2-1	CSARVLTTEFF	TGCAGTGCTAGAGTACTCACTACCGAGTTCTTC
TRBV21-1	NA	TRBJ2-7	CASSKGLPREQYF	TGTGCCAGCAGCAAAGGACTGCCGCGCGAGCAGTACTTC
TRBV27	TRBD2	TRBJ2-1	CASMFGGSSYNEQFF	TGTGCCAGCATGTTTGGCGGGAGCTCCTACAATGAGCAGTTCTTC
TRBV21-1	NA	TRBJ2-7	CASSRRTSAYEQYF	TGTGCCAGCAGCCGGAGGACTAGCGCCTACGAGCAGTACTTC